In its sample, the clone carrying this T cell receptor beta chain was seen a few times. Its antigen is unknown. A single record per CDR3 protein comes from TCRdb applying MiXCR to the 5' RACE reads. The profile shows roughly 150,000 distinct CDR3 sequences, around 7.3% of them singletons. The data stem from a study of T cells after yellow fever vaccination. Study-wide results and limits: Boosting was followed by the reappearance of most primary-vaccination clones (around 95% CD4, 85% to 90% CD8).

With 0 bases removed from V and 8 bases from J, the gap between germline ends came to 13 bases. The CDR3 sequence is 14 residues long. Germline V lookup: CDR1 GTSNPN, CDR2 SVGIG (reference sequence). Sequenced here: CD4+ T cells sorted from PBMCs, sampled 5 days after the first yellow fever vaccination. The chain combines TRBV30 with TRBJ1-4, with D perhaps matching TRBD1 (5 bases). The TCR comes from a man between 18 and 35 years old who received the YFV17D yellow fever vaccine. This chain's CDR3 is CAWSVSGRREKLFF. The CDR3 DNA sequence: TGTGCCTGGAGTGTTTCAGGGCGGCGCGAAAAACTGTTTTTT.